This entry lists 20 T cell receptor beta chains sequenced from one sample in a study of blood T cell repertoires in COVID-19. Clones were read by immunoSEQ multiplex PCR, and TCRdb kept only the in-frame ones, dropping some. Of 200,000 to 250,000 clones listed, 82% are singletons. The sequencing sample was made of PBMCs or T cells enriched from blood (not recorded which). Source of these receptors: a woman aged 55-70 years who had recovered from COVID-19.

This sequence joins TRBV7-2 and TRBJ1-2; no firm D call. From germline, CDR1 is SGHTA and CDR2 FQGNSA. V was pared by 1 base and J by 4 bases, with 10 bases between. This CDR3 spans 14 amino acids. In nucleotides, the CDR3 is TGTGCCAGCAGCTTAGGGTCTATGCTCTATGGCTACACCTTC. It specifies CASSLGSMLYGYTF.

The CDR3 DNA sequence: TGTGCCAGCAGTCCCGGGACTAGTAAAGAGACCCAGTACTTC. It codes for CASSPGTSKETQYF. The chain has TRBV3-1 (or the pseudogene TRBV3-2) and TRBJ2-5; TRBD2 aligns across 8 bases. Per germline, CDR1 LGHDT and CDR2 YNNKEL (reference sequence). The V segment lost 6 bases and the J segment 3 bases; nucleotides outside the gene matches: 6. The CDR3 sequence is 14 residues long.

This chain uses TRBV7-9 with TRBJ2-3; D may be TRBD2 (5 bases). Looked up from germline, CDR1 is SEHNR and CDR2 is FQNEAQ (reference sequence). This CDR3 is built from 14 residues. Trimming left V 3 bases short and J 0 bases short, with 7 bases between. Here the CDR3 DNA reads TGTGCCAGCAGCTTTCAGCGGAGCACAGATACGCAGTATTTT. This encodes CASSFQRSTDTQYF.

The chain employs TRBV10-1 and TRBJ2-2; D possibly corresponds to TRBD1 (5 bases). The CDR3 is made up of 14 amino acids. With 6 bases removed from V and 1 base from J, the gap between germline ends came to 9 bases. CDR1 is WNHNN, CDR2 SYGVQD, per germline (reference sequence). This CDR3 is CASRHDRNTGELFF. CDR3 nucleotides: TGCGCCAGCAGACATGACAGGAACACCGGGGAGCTGTTTTTT.

V is TRBV7-2 and J is TRBJ2-7; 9 bases are shared with TRBD2. CDR1 and CDR2 (germline): SGHTA, FQGNSA. The CDR3 length is 14 residues. V shed 4 bases, J shed 5 bases, and the junction held 6 bases outside the gene matches. CDR3 nucleotide sequence: TGTGCCAGCAGCTATATGAGACTAGCGGACGAGCAGTACTTC. This sequence encodes CASSYMRLADEQYF.

The rearrangement uses TRBV11-2 and TRBJ2-1; 7 bases are shared with TRBD1. Germline V gene lookup returns CDR1 SGHAT and CDR2 FQNNGV. J gave up 0 bases and V 1 base, and 3 bases lay outside the gene matches. CDR3 length: 16 residues. CDR3 loop: CASSLGQGGSYNEQFF. CDR3 bases: TGTGCCAGCAGCTTAGGACAGGGCGGCTCCTACAATGAGCAGTTCTTC.

The rearrangement links TRBV9 to TRBJ2-5; 8 bases map to TRBD1. V shed 2 bases, J shed 5 bases, and the junction held 8 bases outside the gene matches. Looked up from germline, CDR1 is SGDLS and CDR2 is YYNGEE. The CDR3 runs 15 residues. The CDR3 DNA reads as TGTGCCAGCAGCGTCGCTCAGGGGGCTCGGGAGACCCAGTACTTC. Translation gives CASSVAQGARETQYF.

The V call is TRBV5-5, the J call TRBJ1-4; D unresolved. CDR3 length: 17 residues. Germline values: CDR1 SGHKS, CDR2 YYEKEE (reference sequence). V was trimmed by 5 bases and J by 0 bases, leaving 17 bases between them. In DNA form, the CDR3 reads TGTGCCAGCAGTGCCCGGGATCCCCTTGCAACTAATGAAAAACTGTTTTTT. This sequence encodes CASSARDPLATNEKLFF.

This chain uses TRBV6-5 with TRBJ2-3; the D gene is possibly TRBD1 (5 bases). This CDR3 has 12 residues. The germline V gene encodes CDR1 MNHEY and CDR2 SVGAGI. Trimming took off 8 bases at V and 5 bases at J, with 11 bases between the two ends. The CDR3 nucleotides are TGTGCCAGCTCGACAGCACAAGATACGCAGTATTTT. It translates to CASSTAQDTQYF.

V and J are TRBV6-5 and TRBJ2-7; TRBD1 agrees at 7 bases. The CDR3 contains 15 residues. Germline assignment: CDR1 MNHEY and CDR2 SVGAGI. V gave up 2 bases and J gave up 4 bases; unmatched junction bases: 8. This chain's CDR3 is CASSYRRTGPYEQYF. Written as DNA, the CDR3 is TGTGCCAGCAGTTACCGACGGACAGGACCATACGAGCAGTACTTC.

This clone was detected only once. This rearrangement joins TRBV19 to TRBJ2-1, with D uncertain. Trimming stripped 4 bases from V and 0 bases from J, with 10 bases between. Germline CDR1 reads LNHDA; CDR2 reads SQIVND (reference sequence). This CDR3 comprises 15 residues. The CDR3 bases are TGTGCCAGTAGTACGACTCGTAGCTCCTACAATGAGCAGTTCTTC. Amino acid sequence: CASSTTRSSYNEQFF. Complete variable domain (other parts from reference TRBV19 and TRBJ2-1): DGGITQSPKYLFRKEGQNVTLSCEQNLNHDAMYWYRQDPGQGLRLIYYSQIVNDFQKGDIAEGYSVSREKKESFPLTVTSAQKNPTAFYLCASSTTRSSYNEQFFGPGTRLTVL.

The genes are TRBV18 and TRBJ2-7; 12 nucleotides align to TRBD2. Germline CDR1 and CDR2: KGHSH and LQKENI. The CDR3 loop spans 15 amino acids. The junction had 5 bases not matched to a gene; V was cut back by 6 bases and J by 2 bases. This chain's CDR3 is CASSPGLAGTYEQYF. Here the CDR3 DNA reads TGTGCCAGCTCCCCAGGACTAGCGGGGACCTACGAGCAGTACTTC.

This chain links TRBV7-9 with TRBJ2-7; no definite D call. Germline-derived CDR1 and CDR2 are SEHNR and FQNEAQ (reference sequence). With 1 base removed from V and 0 bases from J, the gap between germline ends came to 7 bases. The CDR3 loop spans 14 amino acids. CDR3 DNA: TGTGCCAGCAGCTTAGGCCGCGGCTCCTACGAGCAGTACTTC. Amino acid sequence: CASSLGRGSYEQYF.

This chain uses TRBV11-2 with TRBJ1-1; D remains unclear. In germline, CDR1 is SGHAT, CDR2 FQNNGV. Trimming cost V 3 bases and J 6 bases, with 11 bases left between them. The CDR3 runs 13 residues. The DNA for the CDR3 is TGTGCCAGCAGCTTCGCGGGGTTAGCTGAAGCTTTCTTT. Amino acids: CASSFAGLAEAFF.

The rearrangement links TRBV5-6 to TRBJ2-5, with a possible D match to TRBD2 (5 bases). Germline values: CDR1 SGHDT, CDR2 YYEEEE. There are 13 residues in the CDR3. Trimming removed 2 bases from V and 5 bases from J, with 10 bases in between. The CDR3 protein is CASSLRGEETQYF. CDR3 DNA sequence: TGTGCCAGCAGCTTACGGGGTGAGGAGACCCAGTACTTC.

The rearrangement joins TRBV9 to TRBJ2-1; 10 nucleotides line up with TRBD2. This CDR3 has 17 amino acids. V gave up 0 bases and J gave up 2 bases; unmatched junction bases: 5. Germline V CDR1 and CDR2: SGDLS, YYNGEE. The chain's CDR3 is CASSVARLAGAYNEQFF. The CDR3 DNA reads TGTGCCAGCAGCGTAGCTAGGCTAGCGGGGGCCTACAATGAGCAGTTCTTC.

The gene calls are TRBV6-5 and TRBJ1-3; possible D gene TRBD1, 5 bases. The CDR3 is made up of 15 amino acids. Germline CDR1 reads MNHEY; CDR2 reads SVGAGI. V lost 6 bases, J lost 0 bases, and 12 bases lay in between. CDR3: CASRGGRTSGNTIYF. CDR3 sequence (DNA): TGTGCCAGCAGGGGGGGACGGACCTCTGGAAACACCATATATTTT.

The chain combines TRBV6-2 or TRBV6-3 with TRBJ2-7; no firm D call. The V end lost 6 bases, the J end lost 2 bases, and 17 bases lay between the germline ends. Germline V gene lookup returns CDR1 MNHEY and CDR2 SVGEGT. CDR3 length: 15 residues. The CDR3 DNA sequence: TGTGCCAGCAGCGACATTCTTGAAATCGCCTACGAGCAGTACTTC. It specifies CASSDILEIAYEQYF.

This chain joins TRBV5-1 and TRBJ2-5, with TRBD2 identical over 9 bases. Germline loops: CDR1 SGHRS, CDR2 YFSETQ. V was clipped by 2 bases and J by 0 bases; unmatched bases: 5. CDR3 length equals 16 residues. The CDR3 DNA follows: TGCGCCAGCAGCTTTGGGCCTAGCGGGGACCAAGAGACCCAGTACTTC. As protein: CASSFGPSGDQETQYF.

This rearrangement joins TRBV5-4 to TRBJ2-7, with TRBD2 matching over 7 bases. The CDR3 has 13 amino acids. J gave up 3 bases and V 4 bases, and 4 bases lay outside the gene matches. Germline V gene lookup returns CDR1 SGHNT and CDR2 YYREEE (reference sequence). The CDR3 DNA sequence: TGTGCCAGCAGCCCCGGGACTATCTACGAGCAGTACTTC. It yields the protein CASSPGTIYEQYF.